These 10 T cell receptor beta chains were sequenced from one sample in a study of shared clonotypes between healthy human individuals. Clones were sequenced by immunoSEQ multiplex PCR, and TCRdb holds only the in-frame ones, with some missing. The sample holds about 2.3 million clones, about 90% seen once. Material: naive CD4+ T cells from PBMCs. Subset in this sample: CD45RA+ positively selected. The receptors derive from a man aged 18 to 35 in good health. Some clones in this sample may be carry-over from other donors' samples.

The V gene is TRBV7-9, the J gene TRBJ2-3; no firm D call. Germline V CDR1 and CDR2: SEHNR, FQNEAQ (reference sequence). The CDR3 length is 14 residues. Trimming removed 5 bases at V and 2 bases at J, with 11 bases between. The CDR3 nucleotides read TGTGCCAGCAGCGCCCATACACTCACAGATACGCAGTATTTT. Amino acid sequence: CASSAHTLTDTQYF.

This clone was seen once. The V gene is TRBV6-4, the J gene TRBJ1-5; no firm D call. V lost 4 bases to trimming and J lost 6 bases, with 10 bases between them. Germline CDR1 is MRHNA and CDR2 is SNTAGT. This CDR3 region has 13 residues. The CDR3 DNA reads TGTGCCAGCAGTGTAAAGGTCGGTCAGCCCCAGCATTTT. Its protein is CASSVKVGQPQHF.

Only one count was recorded for this clone. The rearrangement links TRBV9 to TRBJ2-3; D might be TRBD1 or TRBD2, each matching 5 bases. The CDR3 contains 14 residues. Germline V CDR1 and CDR2: SGDLS, YYNGEE. V shed 8 bases and J shed 2 bases, with 15 bases lying between them. The CDR3 region has the DNA TGTGCCAGTTCACGGGACCCTGACACAGATACGCAGTATTTT. Translating it yields CASSRDPDTDTQYF.

The CDR3 nucleotides are TGTGCCAGCGCCTCCTCAGGGGCAGGAAACACCATATATTTT. Translated, it gives CASASSGAGNTIYF. V gene TRBV28 combines with J gene TRBJ1-3, with TRBD1 as a possible D gene (6 bases). The V gene lost 8 bases and the J gene lost 4 bases, with 15 bases spanning the gap. CDR1 and CDR2 (germline): MDHEN, SYDVKM. The CDR3 sequence is 14 residues long. The full variable domain, in which reference TRBV28 and TRBJ1-3 provide the parts outside the CDR3, is DVKVTQSSRYLVKRTGEKVFLECVQDMDHENMFWYRQDPGLGLRLIYFSYDVKMKEKGDIPEGYSVSREKKERFSLILESASTNQTSMYLCASASSGAGNTIYFGEGSWLTVV.

The chain uses TRBV12-1 and TRBJ2-7; TRBD1, as called in the table, went unchecked against the DNA. TRBV12-1 is listed as a pseudogene. The CDR3 covers 16 residues. The CDR3 here is CASSFAPGVPTYEQYF. The CDR3 DNA is TGTGCCAGCAGCTTTGCCCCAGGGGTCCCCACCTACGAGCAGTACTTC.

This chain joins TRBV15 and TRBJ2-7; 12 bases line up with TRBD1. The V segment lost 4 bases and the J segment 4 bases; nucleotides outside the gene matches: 2. Per the germline V gene, CDR1 is LNHNV and CDR2 is YYDKDF (reference sequence). This CDR3 has 14 residues. Here the CDR3 reads CATSKGQGAYEQYF. In nucleotides, the CDR3 is TGTGCCACCAGCAAGGGACAGGGGGCGTACGAGCAGTACTTC.

The chain combines TRBV5-1 with TRBJ2-7, with D possibly being TRBD2 (6 bases). V was shortened by 0 bases and J by 3 bases, with 13 bases between the two germline ends. The CDR3 extends over 15 amino acids. CDR1 SGHRS and CDR2 YFSETQ come from the germline V gene. CDR3 protein: CASSLGASADYEQYF. The CDR3 coding sequence is TGCGCCAGCAGCTTGGGGGCTAGCGCCGACTACGAGCAGTACTTC.

This clone was seen only once. The chain has TRBV7-3 and TRBJ2-1; 7 bases are a match to TRBD1. This CDR3 is built from 13 residues. CDR1 and CDR2 from the germline V gene are SGHTA and FQGTGA. With V trimmed by 4 bases and J by 8 bases, 5 bases remained unmatched. CDR3 amino acids: CASSSTGSHEQFF. As DNA, the CDR3 is TGTGCCAGCAGCTCGACAGGGTCGCATGAGCAGTTCTTC.

This chain joins TRBV9 and TRBJ2-5; 8 bases match TRBD2. The germline V gene encodes CDR1 SGDLS and CDR2 YYNGEE. The CDR3 loop spans 14 amino acids. V trimming: 4 bases; J trimming: 3 bases; junction bases outside the gene matches: 5. CDR3 DNA sequence: TGTGCCAGCAGCCCGCGGGGGGCTGAAGAGACCCAGTACTTC. This sequence encodes CASSPRGAEETQYF.

This sequence joins TRBV27 and TRBJ2-2; TRBD2 matches 7 bases. The CDR3 sequence is 16 residues long. J was trimmed by 4 bases and V by 2 bases; bases with no gene match: 7. Per germline, CDR1 MNHEY and CDR2 SMNVEV (reference sequence). CDR3 nucleotide sequence: TGTGCCAGCAGTTTAAGGGAGGGCCGGACCACCGGGGAGCTGTTTTTT. It codes for CASSLREGRTTGELFF.